This T cell receptor beta chain was identified during a study of T-cell reconstitution after alpha-beta-depleted transplantation in children. Findings and caveats of the study: At around two months after transplant, the alpha-beta T cells were reportedly derived from several hundred expanded clones that came from non-depleted graft cells. T-cell numbers and diversity, one year after transplant, stemmed largely from T cells that were newly produced. Certain patients had high TCRbeta diversity at day 60, and it came from recipient T cells and thymic progenitors that survived.

Trimming pared 8 bases from V and 5 bases from J, leaving 21 bases between. Germline V gives CDR1 SNHLY, CDR2 FYNNEI. CDR3 size: 15 residues. Preparing the TCRbeta library involved the use of unique molecular identifiers. A single record per CDR3 protein comes from TCRdb applying MiXCR to the PCR reads. Of around 440,000 distinct CDR3 sequences listed, about 10% are singletons. A word on this clonotype: What it recognizes is unknown.

The receptor comes from a child younger than 10 with inherited bone marrow failure, due to receive a stem cell transplant. The chain is built from TRBV2 and TRBJ2-5; D is perhaps TRBD1 (5 bases). Sequencing used PBMCs, obtained before TCRalphabeta/CD19-depleted stem cell transplant. The CDR3 loop reads CASHNRQRPSETQYF. The CDR3, as DNA: TGTGCCAGCCATAACCGACAGAGACCAAGCGAGACCCAGTACTTC.